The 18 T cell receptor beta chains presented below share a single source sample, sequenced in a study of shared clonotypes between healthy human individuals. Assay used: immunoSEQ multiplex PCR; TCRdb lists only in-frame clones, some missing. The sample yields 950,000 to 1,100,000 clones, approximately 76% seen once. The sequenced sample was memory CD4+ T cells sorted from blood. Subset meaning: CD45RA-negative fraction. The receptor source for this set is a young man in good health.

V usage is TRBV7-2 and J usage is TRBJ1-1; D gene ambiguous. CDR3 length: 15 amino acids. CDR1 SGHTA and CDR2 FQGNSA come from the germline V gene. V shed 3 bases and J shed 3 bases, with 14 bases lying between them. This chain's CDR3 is CASSFRAWGDTEAFF. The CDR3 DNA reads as TGTGCCAGCAGCTTTAGGGCGTGGGGAGACACTGAAGCTTTCTTT.

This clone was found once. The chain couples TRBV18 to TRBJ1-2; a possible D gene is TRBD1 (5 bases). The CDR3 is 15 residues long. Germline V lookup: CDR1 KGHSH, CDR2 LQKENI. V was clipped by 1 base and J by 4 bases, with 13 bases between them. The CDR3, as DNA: TGTGCCAGCTCACCACTGCTAGGGGACGGCTATGGCTACACCTTC. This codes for CASSPLLGDGYGYTF.

The CDR3 DNA follows: TGTGCCAGCAGCCAGGGTGGCAGGGCTAATGAAAAACTGTTTTTT. Translating it yields CASSQGGRANEKLFF. V is TRBV5-8 and J is TRBJ1-4; D possibly corresponds to TRBD1 (5 bases). The CDR3 spans 15 residues. The V end lost 4 bases, the J end lost 3 bases, and 13 bases lay between the germline ends. In germline, CDR1 is SGHTS, CDR2 YDEGEE.

The DNA of the CDR3 is TGTGCCATCAGGGGGGACAGAAGCACCGGGGAGCTGTTTTTT. Translating gives CAIRGDRSTGELFF. This chain joins TRBV10-3 and TRBJ2-2, with TRBD1 matching 7 bases. V shed 6 bases, J shed 4 bases, and the junction held 5 bases outside the gene matches. This CDR3 region has 14 residues. CDR1 and CDR2 (germline): ENHRY, SYGVKD.

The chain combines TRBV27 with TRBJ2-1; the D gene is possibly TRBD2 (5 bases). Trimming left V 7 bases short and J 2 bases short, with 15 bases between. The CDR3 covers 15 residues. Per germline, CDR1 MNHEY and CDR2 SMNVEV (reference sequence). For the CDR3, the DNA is TGTGCCAGCACCGAGGGTCGGAGTACCTACAATGAGCAGTTCTTC. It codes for CASTEGRSTYNEQFF.

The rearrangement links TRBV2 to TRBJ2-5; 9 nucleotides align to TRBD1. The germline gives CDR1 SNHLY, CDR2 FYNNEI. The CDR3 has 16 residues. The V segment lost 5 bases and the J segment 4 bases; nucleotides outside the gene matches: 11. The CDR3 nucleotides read TGTGCCAGCAGTTTCCCGAAGACAGGGGGGGGAGAGACCCAGTACTTC. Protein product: CASSFPKTGGGETQYF.

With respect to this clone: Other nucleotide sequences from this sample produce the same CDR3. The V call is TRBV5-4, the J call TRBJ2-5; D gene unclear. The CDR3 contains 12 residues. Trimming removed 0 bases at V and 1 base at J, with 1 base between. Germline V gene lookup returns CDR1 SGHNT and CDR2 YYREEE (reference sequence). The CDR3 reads CASSLGQETQYF. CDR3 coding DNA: TGTGCCAGCAGCTTGGGCCAAGAGACCCAGTACTTC.

CDR3 protein: CASNIAGAVREQYF. The CDR3 DNA reads as TGTGCCAGCAACATAGCGGGAGCCGTCAGGGAGCAGTACTTC. The chain carries TRBV7-2 and TRBJ2-7; 9 bases line up with TRBD2. After removal of 7 bases from V and 7 bases from J, the junction contained 11 bases not matched to a gene. This CDR3 comprises 14 residues. Germline values: CDR1 SGHTA, CDR2 FQGNSA.

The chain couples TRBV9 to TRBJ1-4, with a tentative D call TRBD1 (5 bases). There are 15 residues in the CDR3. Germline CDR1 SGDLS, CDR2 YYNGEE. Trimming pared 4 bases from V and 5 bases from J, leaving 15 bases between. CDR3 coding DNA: TGTGCCAGCAGCCGGGTCCAGGGCCTCAATGAAAAACTGTTTTTT. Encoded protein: CASSRVQGLNEKLFF.

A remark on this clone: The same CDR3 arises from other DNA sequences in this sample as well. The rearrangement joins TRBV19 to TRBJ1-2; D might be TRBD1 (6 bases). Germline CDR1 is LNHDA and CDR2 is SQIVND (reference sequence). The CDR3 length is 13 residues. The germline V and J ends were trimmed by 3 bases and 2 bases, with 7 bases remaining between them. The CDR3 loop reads CASSITGNYGYTF. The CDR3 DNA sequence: TGTGCCAGTAGTATTACAGGGAACTATGGCTACACCTTC.

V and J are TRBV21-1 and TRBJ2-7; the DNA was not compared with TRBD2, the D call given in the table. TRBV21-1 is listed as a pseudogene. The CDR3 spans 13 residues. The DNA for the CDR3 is TGTGCCAGCAGCAAAGGGCCGGAGCCGGGGCAGTACTTC. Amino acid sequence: CASSKGPEPGQYF.

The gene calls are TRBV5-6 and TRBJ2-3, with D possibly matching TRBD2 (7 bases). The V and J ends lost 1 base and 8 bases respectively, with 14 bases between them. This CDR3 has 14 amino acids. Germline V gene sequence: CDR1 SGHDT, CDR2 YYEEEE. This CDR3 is CASSLTAGAGTQYF. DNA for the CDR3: TGTGCCAGCAGCTTGACCGCGGGGGCTGGTACGCAGTATTTT.

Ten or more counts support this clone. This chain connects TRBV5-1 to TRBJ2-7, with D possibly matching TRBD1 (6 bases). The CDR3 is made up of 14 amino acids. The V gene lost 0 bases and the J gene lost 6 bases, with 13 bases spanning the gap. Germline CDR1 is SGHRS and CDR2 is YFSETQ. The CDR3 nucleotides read TGCGCCAGCAGCTTGGTTAGGGGGACCGGCGAGCAGTACTTC. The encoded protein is CASSLVRGTGEQYF.

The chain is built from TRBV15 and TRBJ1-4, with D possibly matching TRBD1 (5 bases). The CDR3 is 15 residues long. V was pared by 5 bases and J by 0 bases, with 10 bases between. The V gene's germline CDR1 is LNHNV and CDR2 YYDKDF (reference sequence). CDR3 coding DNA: TGTGCCACCAGCGGGGGATCCCCAACTAATGAAAAACTGTTTTTT. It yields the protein CATSGGSPTNEKLFF.

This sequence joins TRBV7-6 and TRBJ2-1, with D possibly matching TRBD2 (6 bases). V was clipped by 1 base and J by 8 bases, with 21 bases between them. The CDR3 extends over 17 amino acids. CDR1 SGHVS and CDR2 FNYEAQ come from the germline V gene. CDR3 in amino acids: CASSLEMAGTSLDEQFF. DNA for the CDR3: TGTGCCAGCAGCTTAGAAATGGCGGGAACCAGTTTAGATGAGCAGTTCTTC. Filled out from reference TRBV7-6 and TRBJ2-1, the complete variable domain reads GAGVSQSPRYKVTKRGQDVALRCDPISGHVSLYWYRQALGQGPEFLTYFNYEAQQDKSGLPNDRFSAERPEGSISTLTIQRTEQRDSAMYRCASSLEMAGTSLDEQFFGPGTRLTVL.

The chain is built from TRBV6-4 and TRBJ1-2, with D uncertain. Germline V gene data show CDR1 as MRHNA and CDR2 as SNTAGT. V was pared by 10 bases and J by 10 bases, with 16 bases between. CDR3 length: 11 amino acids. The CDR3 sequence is CATPDERPYTF. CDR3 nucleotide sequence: TGTGCCACCCCTGATGAAAGGCCCTACACCTTC.

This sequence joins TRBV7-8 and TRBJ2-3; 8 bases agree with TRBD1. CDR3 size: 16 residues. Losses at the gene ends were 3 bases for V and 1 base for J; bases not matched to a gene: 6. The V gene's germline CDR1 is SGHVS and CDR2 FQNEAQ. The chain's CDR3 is CASSFRQGKGTDTQYF. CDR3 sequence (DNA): TGTGCCAGCAGCTTCAGACAGGGGAAAGGCACAGATACGCAGTATTTT.

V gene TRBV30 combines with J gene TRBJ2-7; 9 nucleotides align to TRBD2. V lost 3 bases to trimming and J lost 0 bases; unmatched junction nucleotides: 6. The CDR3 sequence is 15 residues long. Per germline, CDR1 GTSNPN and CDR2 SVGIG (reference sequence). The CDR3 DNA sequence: TGTGCCTGGAGGTCTCAGCGGGGGGTCTCCTACGAGCAGTACTTC. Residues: CAWRSQRGVSYEQYF.